The 12 T cell receptor beta chains below come from one sample, sequenced in a study of EBV T-cell therapy then PD-1 blockade in nasopharyngeal carcinoma. Generated by immunoSEQ multiplex PCR, the TCRdb table keeps only in-frame clones and is missing some. Among tens of thousands of clones, under 90% were seen once, and the ten largest hold 24%. Treatment of the sample: AdE1-LMPpoly-expanded autologous EBV-specific T-cell therapy followed by anti-PD-1 nivolumab. Antigens of these TCRs are unknown. Sequences were derived from CD8+ T cells from blood, sampled at day -245 from a patient whose treatment included autologous EBV-specific T cells and nivolumab. The receptors come from a man aged 40-49 years with nasopharyngeal carcinoma.

This chain joins TRBV27 and TRBJ2-7; D is possibly TRBD1 or TRBD2 (6 bases each). CDR1 is MNHEY and CDR2 is SMNVEV in the germline V gene (reference sequence). This CDR3 spans 12 amino acids. The V and J ends lost 8 bases and 2 bases respectively, with 10 bases between them. CDR3 amino acids: CASWGAAYEQYF. For the CDR3, the DNA is TGTGCCAGCTGGGGGGCGGCCTACGAGCAGTACTTC.

The J gene is TRBJ2-7, the V gene TRBV5-1, with TRBD1 matching over 8 bases. The germline CDR1 and CDR2 sequences are SGHRS and YFSETQ. The V and J ends lost 2 bases and 3 bases, in that order; junction bases with no gene match: 7. This CDR3 has 15 residues. CDR3 in DNA: TGCGCCAGCAGCTTAGGGATCGACAGGGGCTACGAGCAGTACTTC. This translates into CASSLGIDRGYEQYF.

The chain is built from TRBV6-4 and TRBJ2-1; possible D gene TRBD2, 5 bases. This CDR3 is built from 15 residues. In germline, CDR1 is MRHNA, CDR2 SNTAGT. V was pared by 0 bases and J by 0 bases, with 6 bases between. The CDR3, as DNA: TGTGCCAGCAGTGACTCTGCGGGCTCCTACAATGAGCAGTTCTTC. Protein sequence: CASSDSAGSYNEQFF.

This sequence joins TRBV5-4 and TRBJ2-7; 9 bases fit TRBD1. Germline loops: CDR1 SGHNT, CDR2 YYREEE (reference sequence). There are 15 residues in the CDR3. V lost 3 bases and J lost 2; bases outside the gene matches: 6. CDR3 amino acids: CASSSPGQGTYEQYF. CDR3 bases: TGTGCCAGCAGCTCACCGGGACAGGGTACCTACGAGCAGTACTTC.

The chain carries TRBV12-5 and TRBJ2-1; D may correspond to TRBD1 or TRBD2 (5 bases each). This CDR3 contains 11 residues. The germline gives CDR1 LGHNT, CDR2 FRNRAP. Trimming took off 6 bases at V and 8 bases at J, with 8 bases between the two ends. CDR3 coding DNA: TGTGCTAGTGGCCTGGGGGATGAGCAGTTCTTC. Protein product: CASGLGDEQFF.

The chain is built from TRBV4-3 and TRBJ2-1; D unresolved. The CDR3 covers 14 residues. Between the trimmed V and J ends, which lost 0 bases and 2 bases, there was a span of 5 bases. The germline V gene has CDR1 LGHNA and CDR2 YSLEER. As DNA, the CDR3 is TGCGCCAGCAGCCAAGATGGGCCCTACAATGAGCAGTTCTTC. It is translated as CASSQDGPYNEQFF.

The rearrangement links TRBV24-1 to TRBJ2-7; no firm D call. Deletions cut 8 bases from V and 6 bases from J, with 19 bases between. The CDR3 consists of 14 residues. Germline loops: CDR1 KGHDR, CDR2 SFDVKD. The CDR3 DNA reads as TGTGCCACCACACGAGACACTGGTCCCAGCGAGCAGTACTTC. This gives the protein CATTRDTGPSEQYF.

J is TRBJ1-5 and V is TRBV6-4; TRBD1 agrees at 7 bases. Germline loops: CDR1 MRHNA, CDR2 SNTAGT. V lost 4 bases to trimming and J lost 2 bases; unmatched junction nucleotides: 5. The CDR3 has 15 amino acids. This CDR3 is CASSAFTGGNQPQHF. The DNA for the CDR3 is TGTGCCAGCAGTGCGTTTACAGGGGGCAATCAGCCCCAGCATTTT.

The chain combines TRBV5-6 with TRBJ2-2; 8 bases line up with TRBD1. The CDR3 is made up of 16 amino acids. Germline CDR1 is SGHDT and CDR2 is YYEEEE. With V trimmed by 4 bases and J by 6 bases, 11 bases remained unmatched. CDR3 nucleotide sequence: TGTGCCAGCAGCCCTTGGACAGGGCGCGACGCCGGGGAGCTGTTTTTT. This translates into CASSPWTGRDAGELFF. Full variable domain (rest looked up from reference TRBV5-6 and TRBJ2-2): DAGVTQSPTHLIKTRGQQVTLRCSPKSGHDTVSWYQQALGQGPQFIFQYYEEEERQRGNFPDRFSGHQFPNYSSELNVNALLLGDSALYLCASSPWTGRDAGELFFGEGSRLTVL.

By its share, this clone is hyperexpanded. This chain joins TRBV28 and TRBJ1-2; D is unclear. From germline, CDR1 is MDHEN and CDR2 SYDVKM. V was pared by 7 bases and J by 5 bases, with 17 bases between. The CDR3 covers 14 residues. CDR3 residues: CASKQTALGYGYTF. The CDR3, as DNA: TGTGCCAGCAAACAGACGGCGTTGGGATATGGCTACACCTTC.

The chain combines TRBV5-5 with TRBJ1-4, with 8 bases lining up with TRBD1. Germline values: CDR1 SGHKS, CDR2 YYEKEE (reference sequence). The trim removed 3 bases at V and 6 bases at J, leaving 4 bases unmatched. The length of the CDR3 is 14 residues. The DNA for the CDR3 is TGTGCCAGCAGCTACACAGGGGGGGATGAAAAACTGTTTTTT. This gives the protein CASSYTGGDEKLFF.

V is TRBV5-6 and J is TRBJ2-3; D gene uncertain. The CDR3 consists of 11 residues. Between the trimmed V and J ends, which lost 3 bases and 8 bases, there was a span of 7 bases. Germline assignment: CDR1 SGHDT and CDR2 YYEEEE. The CDR3 spells CASSSPGTQYF. Here the CDR3 DNA reads TGTGCCAGCAGCTCCCCCGGTACGCAGTATTTT.